The rows below give T cell receptor beta chains drawn from one sample of a study of blood T cell repertoires in COVID-19. The assay was immunoSEQ multiplex PCR, and TCRdb's table has in-frame clones only and misses some. Here the sample spans approximately 270,000 clones, approximately 80% being singletons. Sequences were obtained from peripheral blood. The source of these receptors is a man at least 80 years old with acute or convalescent COVID-19. The CDR3 runs from the conserved cysteine through the conserved F or W. Expanded clones are given a class, and other clones once, few, many or no size at all.

>TRBV27|TRBJ1-2|once
CASSLNAGNYGYTF
>TRBV18|TRBJ2-7|few
CASSPMRTDEKEQYF
>TRBV5-1|TRBJ2-3|-
CASSRTGVTDTQYF
>TRBV12-3/TRBV12-4|TRBJ2-3|-
CASSGQLTDTQYF
>TRBV3-1/TRBV3-2|TRBJ1-4|-
CASTVGRGRYEKLFF
>TRBV4-1|TRBJ2-1|-
CASSQVPGGNEQFF
>TRBV6-5|TRBJ1-1|-
CASSSGWSTEAFF
>TRBV7-3|TRBJ2-7|once
CASIGTGVPSYEQYF
>TRBV6-1|TRBJ1-2|-
CASSESGQGAWGYTF
>TRBV6-1|TRBJ1-2|-
CASSEGQNYGYTF
>TRBV7-9|TRBJ2-3|-
CASRGLAGVQGADTQYF
>TRBV5-4|TRBJ1-4|-
CASTDHPGHSNEKLFF
>TRBV5-6|TRBJ1-4|-
CASSRSGTGGAGDEKLFF
>TRBV12-5|TRBJ2-1|-
CASGWSGVRGSDLSYNEQFF
>TRBV3-1/TRBV3-2|TRBJ2-3|-
CASSLLGQYTQYF
>TRBV6-2/TRBV6-3|TRBJ2-7|-
CASSPQGGTYEQYF
>TRBV29-1|TRBJ2-2|-
CSGGTGNGELFF
>TRBV19|TRBJ1-5|-
CASIPRKGGVRAQHF
>TRBV10-2|TRBJ1-5|-
CASRAGQDQPQHF
>TRBV5-1|TRBJ1-4|-
CASSAGTGANEKLFF
>TRBV7-9|TRBJ2-1|-
CASSPSAGGSYNEQFF
>TRBV2|TRBJ2-7|-
CASRGDINSYEQYF
>TRBV5-4|TRBJ1-6|-
CASSLNRAGDSPLHF
>TRBV18|TRBJ2-7|-
CASSLRDRAHEQYF
>TRBV7-8|TRBJ1-1|-
CASSLRPGGQNTEAFF
>TRBV27|TRBJ1-5|-
CASSRDRLNQPQHF
>TRBV6-5|TRBJ1-6|-
CASSRGGGGGSPLHF
>TRBV20-1|TRBJ2-5|-
CSASRTTKETQYF
>TRBV5-5|TRBJ1-3|-
CASSLMRVSGNTIYF
>TRBV20-1|TRBJ2-1|-
CSASTSSYNEQFF
>TRBV28|TRBJ2-1|few
CASSSYRTGGLSSYNEQFF
>TRBV4-1|TRBJ2-3|-
CASSQGPSGGGTSTDTQYF
>TRBV27|TRBJ1-2|-
CASSLSRTTGQGYGYTF
>TRBV19|TRBJ2-1|-
CASVWTGGNEQFF
>TRBV6-5|TRBJ1-2|-
CASSYSRPNYGYTF
>TRBV19|TRBJ2-7|-
CASSDRVSSYEQYF